One sample yielded the 7 T cell receptor beta chains listed below, sequenced in a study of beta chain features in type 1 diabetes. Isolated RNA was reverse transcribed in full, so expressed TCRB transcripts were sequenced. Libraries were prepared by immunoSEQ multiplex PCR; TCRdb keeps only in-frame clonotypes and omits some of them. The profile shows over 350,000 clones, less than 15% of them singletons. Input material: naive CD4+ T cells from blood. The receptor set was obtained from a woman aged 18-29 years in good health.

This chain uses TRBV4-1 with TRBJ2-7; TRBD2 might be the D (6 bases). Germline V gene sequence: CDR1 MGHRA, CDR2 YSYEKL. V shed 3 bases and J shed 0 bases, with 21 bases lying between them. The CDR3 runs 18 residues. This chain's CDR3 is CASSQALSSGDSSYEQYF. The CDR3 nucleotides are TGCGCCAGCAGCCAGGCCTTGTCGTCGGGGGATAGCTCCTACGAGCAGTACTTC.

The V and J genes are TRBV27 and TRBJ2-7, with D unclear. Between the trimmed V and J ends, which lost 3 bases and 0 bases, there was a span of 9 bases. The germline V gene has CDR1 MNHEY and CDR2 SMNVEV (reference sequence). This CDR3 has 14 residues. As DNA, the CDR3 is TGTGCCAGCAGTTTTAGGCGGCCCTCCTACGAGCAGTACTTC. This gives the protein CASSFRRPSYEQYF.

This clone turned up a few times. This rearrangement joins TRBV11-2 to TRBJ1-1; tentative D call: TRBD1 (5 bases). CDR1 is SGHAT and CDR2 is FQNNGV in the germline V gene. This CDR3 comprises 16 residues. The V end lost 5 bases, the J end lost 2 bases, and 18 bases lay between the germline ends. The CDR3 DNA follows: TGTGCCAGCAGCACCCGACAGTTTAACTTAAACACTGAAGCTTTCTTT. Encoded protein: CASSTRQFNLNTEAFF.

The chain links TRBV18 to TRBJ1-1, with D tentatively TRBD1 (5 bases). This CDR3 region has 13 residues. The V end was cut by 1 base, the J end by 3 bases, with 6 bases between. Germline-derived CDR1 and CDR2 are KGHSH and LQKENI. CDR3 amino acids: CASSPQGYTEAFF. The CDR3 nucleotides are TGTGCCAGCTCACCACAGGGGTACACTGAAGCTTTCTTT. Full variable domain (rest looked up from reference TRBV18 and TRBJ1-1): NAGVMQNPRHLVRRRGQEARLRCSPMKGHSHVYWYRQLPEEGLKFMVYLQKENIIDESGMPKERFSAEFPKEGPSILRIQQVVRGDSAAYFCASSPQGYTEAFFGQGTRLTVV.

There are a few counts of this clone. The rearrangement uses TRBV21-1 and TRBJ2-1; the table's D call, TRBD2, was not checked against the DNA. TRBV21-1 is a known pseudogene. The CDR3 runs to 15 residues. The CDR3 DNA reads TGTGCGCCTAAGGCCGAAGCGGGAGGGGACAATGAGCAGTTCTTC. Residues: CAPKAEAGGDNEQFF.

In this sample, this clone turned up a few times. The chain uses TRBV7-9 and TRBJ2-5; D may be TRBD2 (5 bases). V gave up 3 bases and J gave up 1 base, with 18 bases separating them. The CDR3 covers 17 residues. Per the germline V gene, CDR1 is SEHNR and CDR2 is FQNEAQ (reference sequence). DNA of the CDR3: TGTGCCAGCAGCTTTATAGGAGGCGAGAGGTCCCAAGAGACCCAGTACTTC. Translated: CASSFIGGERSQETQYF. The complete variable domain, with remaining parts taken from reference TRBV7-9 and TRBJ2-5, reads DTGVSQNPRHKITKRGQNVTFRCDPISEHNRLYWYRQTLGQGPEFLTYFQNEAQLEKSRLLSDRFSAERPKGSFSTLEIQRTEQGDSAMYLCASSFIGGERSQETQYFGPGTRLLVL.

The rearrangement links TRBV5-1 to TRBJ2-5; 8 bases map to TRBD2. There are 14 residues in the CDR3. Per germline, CDR1 SGHRS and CDR2 YFSETQ. V lost 1 base, J lost 2 bases, and 1 base stayed unmatched. CDR3 nucleotides: TGCGCCAGCAGCTTGACTAGCGGACAAGAGACCCAGTACTTC. Protein product: CASSLTSGQETQYF.